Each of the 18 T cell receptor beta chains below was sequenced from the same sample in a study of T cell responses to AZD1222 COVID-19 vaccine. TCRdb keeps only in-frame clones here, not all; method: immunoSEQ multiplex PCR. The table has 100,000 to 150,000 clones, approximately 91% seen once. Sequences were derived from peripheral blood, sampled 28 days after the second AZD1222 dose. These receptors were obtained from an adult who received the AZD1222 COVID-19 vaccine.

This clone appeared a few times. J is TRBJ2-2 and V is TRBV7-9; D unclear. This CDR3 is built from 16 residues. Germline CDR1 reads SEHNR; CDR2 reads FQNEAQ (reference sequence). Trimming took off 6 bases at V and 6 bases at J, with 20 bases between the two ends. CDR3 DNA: TGTGCCAGCAGTTTAAAACGGACCGCCCGGGCCGGGGAGCTGTTTTTT. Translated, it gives CASSLKRTARAGELFF.

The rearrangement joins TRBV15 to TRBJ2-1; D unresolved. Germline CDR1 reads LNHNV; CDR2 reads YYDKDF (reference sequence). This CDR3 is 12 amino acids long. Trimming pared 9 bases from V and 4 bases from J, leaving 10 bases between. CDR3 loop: CATADVYNEQFF. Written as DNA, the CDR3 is TGTGCCACAGCCGACGTTTACAATGAGCAGTTCTTC.

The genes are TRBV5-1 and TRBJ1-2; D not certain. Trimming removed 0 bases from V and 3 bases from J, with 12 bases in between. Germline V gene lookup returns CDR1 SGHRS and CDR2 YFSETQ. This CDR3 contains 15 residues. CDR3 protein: CASSLDSHGYYGYTF. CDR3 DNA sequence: TGCGCCAGCAGCTTGGATAGTCACGGCTACTATGGCTACACCTTC.

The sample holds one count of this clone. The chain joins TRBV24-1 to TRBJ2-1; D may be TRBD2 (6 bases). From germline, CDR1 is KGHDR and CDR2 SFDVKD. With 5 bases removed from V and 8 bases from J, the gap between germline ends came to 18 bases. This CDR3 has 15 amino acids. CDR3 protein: CATSVAGRAADEQFF. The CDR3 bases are TGTGCCACCAGTGTGGCGGGACGGGCGGCGGATGAGCAGTTCTTC.

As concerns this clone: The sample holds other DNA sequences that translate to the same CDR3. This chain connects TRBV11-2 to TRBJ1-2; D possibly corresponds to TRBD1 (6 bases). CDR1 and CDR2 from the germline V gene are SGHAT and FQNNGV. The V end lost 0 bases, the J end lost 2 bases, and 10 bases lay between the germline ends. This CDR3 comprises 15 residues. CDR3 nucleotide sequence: TGTGCCAGCAGCTTAGAGGGGGCGGCGAACTATGGCTACACCTTC. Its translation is CASSLEGAANYGYTF.

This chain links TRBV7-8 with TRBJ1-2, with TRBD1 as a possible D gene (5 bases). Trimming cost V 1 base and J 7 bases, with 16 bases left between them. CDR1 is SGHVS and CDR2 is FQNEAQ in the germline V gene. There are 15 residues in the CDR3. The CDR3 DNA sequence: TGTGCCAGCAGCTTAGATTTCAGGGCCCGACGTGGCTACACCTTC. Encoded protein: CASSLDFRARRGYTF. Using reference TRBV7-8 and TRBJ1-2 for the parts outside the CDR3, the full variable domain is GAGVSQSPRYKVAKRGQDVALRCDPISGHVSLFWYQQALGQGPEFLTYFQNEAQLDKSGLPSDRFFAERPEGSVSTLKIQRTQQEDSAVYLCASSLDFRARRGYTFGSGTRLTVV.

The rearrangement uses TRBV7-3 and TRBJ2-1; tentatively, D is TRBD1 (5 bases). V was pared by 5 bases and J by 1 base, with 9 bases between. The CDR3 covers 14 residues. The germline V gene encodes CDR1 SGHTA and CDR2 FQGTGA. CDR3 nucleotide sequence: TGTGCCAGCAGCCTCTCAGGGTCCTACAATGAGCAGTTCTTC. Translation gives CASSLSGSYNEQFF. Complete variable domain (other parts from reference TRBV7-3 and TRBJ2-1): GAGVSQTPSNKVTEKGKYVELRCDPISGHTALYWYRQSLGQGPEFLIYFQGTGAADDSGLPNDRFFAVRPEGSVSTLKIQRTERGDSAVYLCASSLSGSYNEQFFGPGTRLTVL.

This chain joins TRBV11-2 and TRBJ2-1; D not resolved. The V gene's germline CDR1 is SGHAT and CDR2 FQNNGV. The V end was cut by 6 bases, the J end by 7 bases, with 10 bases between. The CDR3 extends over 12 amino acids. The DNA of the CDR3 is TGTGCCAGCAGGGCCCCCCCGAATGAGCAGTTCTTC. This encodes CASRAPPNEQFF.

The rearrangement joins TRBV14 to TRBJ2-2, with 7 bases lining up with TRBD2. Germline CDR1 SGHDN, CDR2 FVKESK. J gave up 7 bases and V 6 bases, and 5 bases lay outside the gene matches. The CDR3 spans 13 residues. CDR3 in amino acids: CASREAGNGELFF. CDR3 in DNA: TGTGCCAGCAGGGAAGCGGGGAACGGGGAGCTGTTTTTT.

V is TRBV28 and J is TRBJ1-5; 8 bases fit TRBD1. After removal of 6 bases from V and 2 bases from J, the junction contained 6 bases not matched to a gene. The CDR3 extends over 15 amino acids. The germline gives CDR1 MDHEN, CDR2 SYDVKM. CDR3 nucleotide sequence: TGTGCCAGCAGAGACAGGGGAAGGGGCAATCAGCCCCAGCATTTT. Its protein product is CASRDRGRGNQPQHF.

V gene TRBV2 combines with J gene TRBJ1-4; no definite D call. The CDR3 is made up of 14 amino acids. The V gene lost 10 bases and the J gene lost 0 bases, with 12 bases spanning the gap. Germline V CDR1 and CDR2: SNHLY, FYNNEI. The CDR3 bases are TGTGCCACAAGACGGATAACAACTAATGAAAAACTGTTTTTT. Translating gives CATRRITTNEKLFF.

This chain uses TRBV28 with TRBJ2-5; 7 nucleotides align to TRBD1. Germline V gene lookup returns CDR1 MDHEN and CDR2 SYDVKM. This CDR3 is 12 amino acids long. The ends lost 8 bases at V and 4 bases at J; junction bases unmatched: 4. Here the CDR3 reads CASWDRRETQYF. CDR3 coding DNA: TGTGCCAGCTGGGACAGAAGAGAGACCCAGTACTTC.

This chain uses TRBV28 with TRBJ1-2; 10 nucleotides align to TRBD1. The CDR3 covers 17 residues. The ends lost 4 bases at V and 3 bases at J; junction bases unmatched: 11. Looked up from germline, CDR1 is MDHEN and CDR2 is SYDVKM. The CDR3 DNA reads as TGTGCCAGCAGTTCCTCGACAGGGGGCTTTGGGTACTATGGCTACACCTTC. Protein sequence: CASSSSTGGFGYYGYTF.

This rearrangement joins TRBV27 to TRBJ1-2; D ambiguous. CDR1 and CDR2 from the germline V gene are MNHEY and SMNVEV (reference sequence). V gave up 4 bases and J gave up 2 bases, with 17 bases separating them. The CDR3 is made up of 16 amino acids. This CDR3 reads CASSSLYSVRNYGYTF. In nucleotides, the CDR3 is TGTGCCAGCAGTTCCCTGTATTCGGTCAGGAACTATGGCTACACCTTC.

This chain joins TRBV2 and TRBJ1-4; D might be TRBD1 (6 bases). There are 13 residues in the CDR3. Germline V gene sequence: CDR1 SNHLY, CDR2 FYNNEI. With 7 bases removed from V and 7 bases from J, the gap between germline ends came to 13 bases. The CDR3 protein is CASIRGMGEKLFF. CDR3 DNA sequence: TGTGCCAGCATAAGGGGGATGGGTGAAAAACTGTTTTTT.

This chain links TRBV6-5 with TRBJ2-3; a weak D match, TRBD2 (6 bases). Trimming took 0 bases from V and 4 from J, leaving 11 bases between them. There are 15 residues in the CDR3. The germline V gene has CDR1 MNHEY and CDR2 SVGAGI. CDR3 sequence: CASSYSTRVADTQYF. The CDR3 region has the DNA TGTGCCAGCAGTTACTCGACTAGGGTGGCAGATACGCAGTATTTT.

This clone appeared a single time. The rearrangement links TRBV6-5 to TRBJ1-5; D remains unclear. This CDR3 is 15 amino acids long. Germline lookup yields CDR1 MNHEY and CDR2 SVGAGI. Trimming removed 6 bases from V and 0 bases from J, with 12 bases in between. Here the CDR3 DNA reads TGTGCCAGCAGGAGACTCCCGTATAGCAATCAGCCCCAGCATTTT. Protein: CASRRLPYSNQPQHF.

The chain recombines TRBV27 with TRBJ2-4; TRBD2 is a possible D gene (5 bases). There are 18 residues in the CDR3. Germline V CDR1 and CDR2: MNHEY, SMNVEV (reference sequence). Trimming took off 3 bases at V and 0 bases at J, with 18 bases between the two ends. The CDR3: CASSFRGSFSIAKNIQYF. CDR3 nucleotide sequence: TGTGCCAGCAGTTTTCGGGGATCTTTTTCCATAGCCAAAAACATTCAGTACTTC.